This T cell receptor beta chain was obtained from a study of blood T cell repertoires in COVID-19. Turning to the study itself: COVID-19 samples collected from the United States, Italy and Spain covered acute and convalescent phases.

Germline lookup yields CDR1 KGHSH and CDR2 LQKENI. J was trimmed by 4 bases and V by 3 bases; bases with no gene match: 7. This CDR3 contains 16 residues. TCRdb's table, derived via immunoSEQ multiplex PCR, lists solely in-frame clones and lacks some. The sample shows 45,000 to 65,000 clones, 90% to 95% of them seen only once. What was sequenced was peripheral blood. This receptor was taken from a middle-aged man with acute or convalescent COVID-19. The rearrangement uses TRBV18 and TRBJ1-1, with 11 bases aligning to TRBD1. The CDR3 sequence: CASSPGQGAVGTEAFF. The CDR3 DNA is TGTGCCAGCTCACCTGGACAGGGGGCGGTGGGCACTGAAGCTTTCTTT.